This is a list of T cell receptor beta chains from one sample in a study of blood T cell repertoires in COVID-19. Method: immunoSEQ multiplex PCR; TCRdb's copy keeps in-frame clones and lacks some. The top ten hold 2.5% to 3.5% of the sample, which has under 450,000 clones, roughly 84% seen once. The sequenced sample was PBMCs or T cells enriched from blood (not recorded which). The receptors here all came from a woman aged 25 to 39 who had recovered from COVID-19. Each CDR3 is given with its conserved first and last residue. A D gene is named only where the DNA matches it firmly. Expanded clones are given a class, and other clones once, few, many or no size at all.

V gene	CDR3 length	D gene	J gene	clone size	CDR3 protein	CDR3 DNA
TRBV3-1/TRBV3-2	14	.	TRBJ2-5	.	CASSQDLAQETQYF	TGTGCCAGCAGCCAAGACCTAGCGCAAGAGACCCAGTACTTC
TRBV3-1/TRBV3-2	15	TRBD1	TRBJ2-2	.	CASSPRDRRSGELFF	TGTGCCAGCAGCCCCCGGGACAGAAGATCCGGGGAGCTGTTTTTT
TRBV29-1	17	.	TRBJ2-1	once	CSVEPRRGGAAYNEQFF	TGCAGCGTTGAACCCCGAAGGGGCGGGGCGGCCTACAATGAGCAGTTCTTC
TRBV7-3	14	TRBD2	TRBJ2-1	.	CASSPGLAGNEQFF	TGTGCCAGCAGCCCAGGACTAGCGGGAAATGAGCAGTTCTTC
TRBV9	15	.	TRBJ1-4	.	CASSAEQATNEKLFF	TGTGCCAGCAGCGCCGAACAAGCAACTAATGAAAAACTGTTTTTT
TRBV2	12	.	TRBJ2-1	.	CASSERGSKQFF	TGTGCCAGCAGTGAACGCGGATCTAAGCAGTTCTTC
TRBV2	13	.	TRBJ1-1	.	CASSVRANTEAFF	TGTGCCAGCAGTGTACGAGCGAACACTGAAGCTTTCTTT
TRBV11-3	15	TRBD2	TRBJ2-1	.	CASSISFGGGNEQFF	TGTGCCAGCAGCATTAGTTTCGGGGGAGGGAATGAGCAGTTCTTC
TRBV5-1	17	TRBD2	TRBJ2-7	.	CASSLVSSGRIAYEQYF	TGCGCCAGCAGCTTGGTGTCTAGCGGGAGGATTGCCTACGAGCAGTACTTC
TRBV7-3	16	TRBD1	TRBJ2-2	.	CASSSESTGRTGELFF	TGTGCCAGCAGTTCAGAATCGACAGGGCGCACCGGGGAGCTGTTTTTT
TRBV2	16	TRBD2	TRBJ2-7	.	CASKVRPSGGSYEQYF	TGTGCCAGCAAGGTCCGCCCGAGCGGGGGCTCCTACGAGCAGTACTTC
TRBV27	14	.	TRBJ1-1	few	CASSPLGVPTEAFF	TGTGCCAGCAGTCCCTTGGGAGTCCCCACTGAAGCTTTCTTT
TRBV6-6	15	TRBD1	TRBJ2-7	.	CASSYIGTGVDEQYF	TGTGCCAGCAGTTACATCGGGACAGGGGTGGACGAGCAGTACTTC
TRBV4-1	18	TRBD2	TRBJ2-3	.	CASSSGLAGGRSGDTQYF	TGCGCCAGCAGCTCCGGACTAGCGGGGGGTCGGTCGGGAGATACGCAGTATTTT
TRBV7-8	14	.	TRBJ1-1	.	CASSFGQLNTEAFF	TGTGCCAGCAGCTTTGGACAGCTAAACACTGAAGCTTTCTTT
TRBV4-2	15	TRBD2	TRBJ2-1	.	CASSQEAGGPNEQFF	TGTGCCAGCAGCCAAGAAGCGGGAGGGCCCAATGAGCAGTTCTTC
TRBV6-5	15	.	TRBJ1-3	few	CASGETGSSGNTIYF	TGTGCCAGCGGAGAAACAGGGAGCTCTGGAAACACCATATATTTT
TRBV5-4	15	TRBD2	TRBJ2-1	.	CASSSASGSLYEQFF	TGTGCCAGCAGCTCCGCTAGCGGGAGCCTGTATGAGCAGTTCTTC
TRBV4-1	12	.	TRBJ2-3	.	CASSPLGDTQYF	TGCGCCAGCAGCCCCCTCGGGGATACGCAGTATTTT
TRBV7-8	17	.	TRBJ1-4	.	CASSLTLVAATNEKLFF	TGTGCCAGCAGCTTAACATTAGTGGCGGCAACTAATGAAAAACTGTTTTTT
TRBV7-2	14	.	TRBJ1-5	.	CASTPHGGNQPQHF	TGTGCCAGCACCCCCCACGGGGGCAATCAGCCCCAGCATTTT
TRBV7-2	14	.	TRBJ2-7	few	CASSLLTASYEQYF	TGTGCCAGCAGCTTATTAACAGCCTCCTACGAGCAGTACTTC
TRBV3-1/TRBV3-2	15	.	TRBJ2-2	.	CASSDRQIQGGELFF	TGTGCCAGCAGCGACCGACAGATTCAGGGCGGGGAGCTGTTTTTT
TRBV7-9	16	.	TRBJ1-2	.	CASSGTGQYTNYGYTF	TGTGCCAGCAGCGGAACCGGACAGTATACTAACTATGGCTACACCTTC
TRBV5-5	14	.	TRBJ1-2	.	CASSHNLIFYGYTF	TGTGCCAGCAGCCACAACCTTATATTCTATGGCTACACCTTC
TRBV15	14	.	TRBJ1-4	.	CATSNTATNEKLFF	TGTGCCACCAGTAATACAGCAACTAATGAAAAACTGTTTTTT
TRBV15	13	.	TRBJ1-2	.	CATSTYVLGGYTF	TGTGCCACCAGCACATACGTCCTAGGTGGCTACACCTTC
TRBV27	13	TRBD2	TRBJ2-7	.	CASSVAGSREQYF	TGTGCCAGCAGTGTAGCGGGATCCCGCGAGCAGTACTTC
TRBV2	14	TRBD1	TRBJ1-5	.	CASSTQGAEQPQHF	TGTGCCAGCAGTACTCAGGGGGCCGAACAGCCCCAGCATTTT
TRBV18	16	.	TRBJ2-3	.	CASSPPLGVDIRTQYF	TGTGCCAGCTCACCACCTTTAGGGGTCGATATAAGGACGCAGTATTTT
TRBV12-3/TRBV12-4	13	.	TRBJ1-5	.	CASTRRGSQPQHF	TGTGCCAGCACCCGAAGGGGTAGTCAGCCCCAGCATTTT
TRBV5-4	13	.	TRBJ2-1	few	CASSSHRGNEQFF	TGTGCCAGCAGCTCCCACCGGGGAAATGAGCAGTTCTTC